This T cell receptor (beta chain) was captured in a study of beta chain features in type 1 diabetes. Study results and limitations: Sequencing of cDNA might inflate the share of cells that strongly express TCR.

The study reverse transcribed the entire isolated RNA, so it sequenced expressed TCRB transcripts. Sequencing was performed with immunoSEQ multiplex PCR; in TCRdb, only in-frame clones are kept and a portion is missing. In the table there are 200,000 to 250,000 clones, over 8.5% of which are singletons. The CDR3 totals 14 residues. Unmatched junction bases numbered 5, after V lost 1 base and J lost 6 bases. Germline V gene lookup returns CDR1 SGHDN and CDR2 FVKESK. On this clone itself: Its antigen is undetermined.

The source is a young woman in good health. Source material: naive CD4+ T cells from blood. The V and J genes are TRBV14 and TRBJ1-1, with 7 bases lining up with TRBD1. CDR3 sequence reads: CASSQVRGQSEAFF. The CDR3 nucleotides read TGTGCCAGCAGCCAAGTGAGGGGACAGTCTGAAGCTTTCTTT.